The 24 T cell receptor beta chains below all came from one sample that was sequenced in a study of response to subunit inactivated influenza vaccine. MiXCR, applied by TCRdb to the RT-PCR reads, yields one record per CDR3 protein. The table has fewer than 750,000 distinct CDR3 sequences, 13% to 15% seen once; the top ten hold 8.5% to 14%. This sample comprised PBMCs from blood, obtained 11 to 12 days after vaccination. Receptors were obtained from a man between 50 and 59 years old who received an inactivated influenza vaccine.

This chain uses TRBV28 with TRBJ2-1, with TRBD2 identical over 8 bases. With 7 bases clipped from V and 0 bases from J, the junction kept 5 bases outside the gene matches. The CDR3 runs to 15 residues. CDR1 is MDHEN and CDR2 is SYDVKM in the germline V gene. CDR3 region: CASTGGGSSYNEQFF. The CDR3 nucleotides read TGTGCCAGCACCGGGGGGGGTAGCTCCTACAATGAGCAGTTCTTC.

This clonotype was seen a handful of times. V is TRBV18 and J is TRBJ2-1, with D tentatively TRBD2 (5 bases). The length of the CDR3 is 14 residues. V lost 0 bases and J 8 bases, leaving 11 bases between the germline ends. Germline V CDR1 and CDR2: KGHSH, LQKENI. CDR3 loop: CASSPPLSDYEQFF. The CDR3 bases are TGTGCCAGCTCACCACCGCTTAGCGACTATGAGCAGTTCTTC.

The chain uses TRBV7-3 and TRBJ2-7, with 7 bases fitting TRBD2. The CDR3 consists of 14 residues. Germline V gene lookup returns CDR1 SGHTA and CDR2 FQGTGA. V lost 8 bases to trimming and J lost 4 bases; unmatched junction nucleotides: 11. The CDR3 sequence: CASSPHSGSYEQYF. CDR3 nucleotide sequence: TGTGCCAGCTCCCCCCATAGCGGGTCTTACGAGCAGTACTTC.

This clonotype was counted ten times or more. The V call is TRBV20-1, the J call TRBJ2-1, with 7 bases matching TRBD1. The CDR3 loop spans 13 amino acids. With V trimmed by 8 bases and J by 7 bases, 11 bases remained unmatched. Per germline, CDR1 DFQATT and CDR2 SNEGSKA (reference sequence). The CDR3 DNA sequence: TGCAGTTCGAGGGGGCAGGGAAGGAATGAGCAGTTCTTC. Its protein product is CSSRGQGRNEQFF.

This clonotype has a count of ten or more. This chain connects TRBV7-2 to TRBJ1-6; TRBD1 matches at 8 bases. Unmatched junction bases numbered 2, after V lost 2 bases and J lost 5 bases. The CDR3 runs 15 residues. Germline assignment: CDR1 SGHTA and CDR2 FQGNSA. The CDR3 region is CASSLQGADNSPLHF. CDR3 in DNA: TGTGCCAGCAGCTTACAGGGGGCGGATAATTCACCCCTCCACTTT. The variable domain in full, completed from reference TRBV7-2 and TRBJ1-6, reads GAGVSQSPSNKVTEKGKDVELRCDPISGHTALYWYRQSLGQGLEFLIYFQGNSAPDKSGLPSDRFSAERTGGSVSTLTIQRTQQEDSAVYLCASSLQGADNSPLHFGNGTRLTVT.

The CDR3 spells CASSQSQGGRNQPQHF. DNA for the CDR3: TGCGCCAGCAGCCAAAGCCAAGGTGGGAGAAATCAGCCCCAGCATTTT. This rearrangement joins TRBV4-1 to TRBJ1-5; D uncertain. Looked up from germline, CDR1 is MGHRA and CDR2 is YSYEKL. Deletions cut 2 bases from V and 4 bases from J, with 15 bases between. The CDR3 sequence is 16 residues long.

In this sample, this clonotype turned up many times. The J gene is TRBJ2-1, the V gene TRBV10-3; 12 bases fit TRBD2. The CDR3 spans 15 residues. Germline V gene sequence: CDR1 ENHRY, CDR2 SYGVKD. Trimming took 2 bases from V and 6 from J; bases not matched to a gene: 2. The DNA for the CDR3 is TGTGCCATCAGTGAGCCACTAGCGGGAGGCAATGAGCAGTTCTTC. Translating gives CAISEPLAGGNEQFF.

This clonotype has a count of ten or more. This CDR3 is CSALGPSNQPQHF. The CDR3 DNA reads TGCAGTGCGCTAGGCCCAAGCAATCAGCCCCAGCATTTT. The rearrangement links TRBV20-1 to TRBJ1-5, with no clear D. CDR1 and CDR2 from the germline V gene are DFQATT and SNEGSKA (reference sequence). The V and J ends lost 6 bases and 1 base respectively, with 10 bases between them. CDR3 length equals 13 residues.

This clonotype was recorded at least ten times. J is TRBJ1-5 and V is TRBV6-1, with D maybe TRBD1 (6 bases). Germline V CDR1 and CDR2: MNHNS, SASEGT. The CDR3 extends over 15 amino acids. V was pared by 6 bases and J by 1 base, with 13 bases between. The CDR3 DNA reads as TGTGCCAGCAGCCGGCAAACAGGGAGCAATCAGCCCCAGCATTTT. Its protein is CASSRQTGSNQPQHF.

This clonotype occurred a few times. The chain is built from TRBV7-8 and TRBJ2-5, with 8 positions matching TRBD2. Per germline, CDR1 SGHVS and CDR2 FQNEAQ. The CDR3 has 16 residues. Trimming at V came to 5 bases and at J to 3 bases, leaving 11 bases not matched to a gene. This chain's CDR3 is CASSPFSLRGEETQYF. The CDR3 coding sequence is TGTGCCAGCAGCCCATTTTCTCTGCGGGGGGAAGAGACCCAGTACTTC. The full variable domain, rest sourced from reference TRBV7-8 and TRBJ2-5, is GAGVSQSPRYKVAKRGQDVALRCDPISGHVSLFWYQQALGQGPEFLTYFQNEAQLDKSGLPSDRFFAERPEGSVSTLKIQRTQQEDSAVYLCASSPFSLRGEETQYFGPGTRLLVL.

This clonotype was seen more than once but under ten times. This sequence joins TRBV28 and TRBJ1-1; the D is unclear. The V gene lost 2 bases and the J gene lost 6 bases, with 7 bases spanning the gap. Germline V lookup: CDR1 MDHEN, CDR2 SYDVKM. The CDR3 spans 12 residues. Written as DNA, the CDR3 is TGTGCCAGCAGTTTAAGGTCGGCTGAAGCTTTCTTT. This gives the protein CASSLRSAEAFF. Using reference TRBV28 and TRBJ1-1 for the parts outside the CDR3, the full variable domain is DVKVTQSSRYLVKRTGEKVFLECVQDMDHENMFWYRQDPGLGLRLIYFSYDVKMKEKGDIPEGYSVSREKKERFSLILESASTNQTSMYLCASSLRSAEAFFGQGTRLTVV.

This clonotype turned up a few times. V and J are TRBV5-6 and TRBJ2-7; D is uncertain. Trimming removed 0 bases at V and 2 bases at J, with 12 bases between. The V gene's germline CDR1 is SGHDT and CDR2 YYEEEE. This CDR3 has 15 amino acids. The CDR3 here is CASSLGTTVPYEQYF. The DNA for the CDR3 is TGTGCCAGCAGCTTGGGGACGACGGTTCCCTACGAGCAGTACTTC.

This chain links TRBV5-5 with TRBJ2-1, with D uncertain. CDR3 length: 15 amino acids. Trimming stripped 4 bases from V and 6 bases from J, with 17 bases between. Germline V gives CDR1 SGHKS, CDR2 YYEKEE (reference sequence). The CDR3 loop is CASSPRTVEGNEQFF. In DNA, the CDR3 is TGTGCCAGCAGCCCAAGGACGGTTGAAGGCAATGAGCAGTTCTTC.

This clonotype has only a few counts. The chain joins TRBV20-1 to TRBJ2-3; 8 bases are shared with TRBD1. The CDR3 consists of 15 residues. Trimming removed 1 base from V and 6 bases from J; junction bases left unmatched: 9. Germline CDR1 is DFQATT and CDR2 is SNEGSKA (reference sequence). The CDR3 reads CSARGTGRMWDTQYF. CDR3 DNA sequence: TGCAGTGCTAGAGGGACAGGGCGCATGTGGGATACGCAGTATTTT.

This chain uses TRBV6-2 or TRBV6-3 with TRBJ2-7; D remains unclear. The germline CDR1 and CDR2 sequences are MNHEY and SVGEGT. V was pared by 0 bases and J by 1 base, with 10 bases between. This CDR3 is 15 amino acids long. The CDR3 sequence is CASSYSYAGSYEQYF. The CDR3 coding sequence is TGTGCCAGCAGTTACTCATACGCCGGATCCTACGAGCAGTACTTC.

The gene calls are TRBV15 and TRBJ2-5; TRBD2 might be the D (5 bases). V was trimmed by 0 bases and J by 7 bases, leaving 18 bases between them. The CDR3 length is 16 residues. The germline CDR1 and CDR2 sequences are LNHNV and YYDKDF (reference sequence). The CDR3 protein is CATSRDKWAAEGTQYF. CDR3 sequence (DNA): TGTGCCACCAGCAGAGATAAGTGGGCAGCCGAGGGGACCCAGTACTTC.

This clonotype was recorded at least ten times. The rearrangement joins TRBV10-3 to TRBJ2-2; D unresolved. CDR3 size: 14 residues. The ends were cut back, 9 bases at V and 0 bases at J, with 11 bases in the middle. The V gene's germline CDR1 is ENHRY and CDR2 SYGVKD. The CDR3 here is CAIKGVPNTGELFF. The DNA for the CDR3 is TGTGCCATTAAGGGCGTACCGAACACCGGGGAGCTGTTTTTT.

In this sample, this clonotype turned up a few times. The V call is TRBV20-1, the J call TRBJ2-3; the D is unclear. Trimming took off 6 bases at V and 2 bases at J, with 15 bases between the two ends. The CDR3 is 14 residues long. Looked up from germline, CDR1 is DFQATT and CDR2 is SNEGSKA (reference sequence). The CDR3 nucleotides read TGCAGTGCCAACCCCTTAGTTTTCACAGATACGCAGTATTTT. Translation gives CSANPLVFTDTQYF.

This clonotype was seen a handful of times. V gene TRBV20-1 combines with J gene TRBJ1-5; tentative D call: TRBD1 (5 bases). In germline, CDR1 is DFQATT, CDR2 SNEGSKA (reference sequence). V shed 0 bases and J shed 6 bases, with 15 bases lying between them. This CDR3 spans 15 amino acids. The CDR3 spells CSARDRGFKGQPQHF. CDR3 in DNA: TGCAGTGCTAGAGACCGGGGCTTTAAAGGTCAGCCCCAGCATTTT.

The chain links TRBV6-1 to TRBJ2-7; D call uncertain. CDR3 length: 14 amino acids. Germline V gene lookup returns CDR1 MNHNS and CDR2 SASEGT. V was pared by 4 bases and J by 3 bases, with 13 bases between. CDR3 sequence reads: CASSGLSYSYEQYF. CDR3 nucleotides: TGTGCCAGCAGTGGGTTAAGTTATAGCTACGAGCAGTACTTC.

In DNA form, the CDR3 reads TGTGCCAGCAGCCCGAGACCGACAGGGGGCTACGAGCAGTACTTC. Protein: CASSPRPTGGYEQYF. V gene TRBV3-1 combines with J gene TRBJ2-7; 9 bases agree with TRBD1. Trimming removed 4 bases from V and 3 bases from J; junction bases left unmatched: 7. The CDR3 loop spans 15 amino acids. In germline, CDR1 is LGHDT, CDR2 YNNKEL (reference sequence).

This clonotype was recorded at least ten times. This chain links TRBV15 with TRBJ1-6, with D possibly matching TRBD1 (5 bases). Germline CDR1 reads LNHNV; CDR2 reads YYDKDF (reference sequence). The germline V and J ends were trimmed by 5 bases and 5 bases, with 16 bases remaining between them. CDR3 length: 16 residues. CDR3 sequence: CATSASGTQNNSPLHF. The CDR3 DNA reads TGTGCCACCAGCGCTTCCGGGACGCAAAATAATTCACCCCTCCACTTT.

V and J are TRBV4-1 and TRBJ1-6; the D gene is possibly TRBD1 (5 bases). The CDR3 totals 17 residues. Germline lookup yields CDR1 MGHRA and CDR2 YSYEKL. The ends were cut back, 0 bases at V and 7 bases at J, with 16 bases in the middle. The CDR3 nucleotides are TGCGCCAGCAGCCAAGAAATCCGCCGGGACTTCAATTCACCCCTCCACTTT. Translation gives CASSQEIRRDFNSPLHF.

This clonotype was recorded many times. V and J are TRBV12-3 or TRBV12-4 and TRBJ2-1; tentative D call: TRBD1 (6 bases). V was pared by 2 bases and J by 4 bases, with 15 bases between. The length of the CDR3 is 16 residues. CDR3 loop: CASSLIGTSLYNEQFF. For the CDR3, the DNA is TGTGCCAGCAGTTTAATCGGGACAAGCTTATACAATGAGCAGTTCTTC.